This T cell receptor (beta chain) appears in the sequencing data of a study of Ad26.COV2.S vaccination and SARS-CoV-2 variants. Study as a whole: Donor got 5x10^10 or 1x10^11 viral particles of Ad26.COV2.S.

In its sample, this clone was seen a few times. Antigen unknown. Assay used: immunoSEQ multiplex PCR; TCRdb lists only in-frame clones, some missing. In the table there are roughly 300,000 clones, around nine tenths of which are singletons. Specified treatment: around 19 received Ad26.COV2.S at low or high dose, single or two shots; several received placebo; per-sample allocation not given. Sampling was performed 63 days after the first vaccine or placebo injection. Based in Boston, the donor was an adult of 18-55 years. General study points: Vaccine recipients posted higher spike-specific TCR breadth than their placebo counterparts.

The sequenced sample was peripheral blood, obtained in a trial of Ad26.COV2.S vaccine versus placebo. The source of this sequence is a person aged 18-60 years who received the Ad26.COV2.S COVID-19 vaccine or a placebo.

CDR3 sequence: CASSQTGVANYGYTF. CDR3 coding DNA: TGTGCCAGCAGCCAGACAGGGGTAGCTAACTATGGCTACACCTTC. This chain links TRBV4-2 with TRBJ1-2; 8 positions agree with TRBD1. J was trimmed by 0 bases and V by 3 bases; bases with no gene match: 3. This CDR3 is 15 amino acids long. CDR1 is LGHNA and CDR2 is YNFKEQ in the germline V gene.